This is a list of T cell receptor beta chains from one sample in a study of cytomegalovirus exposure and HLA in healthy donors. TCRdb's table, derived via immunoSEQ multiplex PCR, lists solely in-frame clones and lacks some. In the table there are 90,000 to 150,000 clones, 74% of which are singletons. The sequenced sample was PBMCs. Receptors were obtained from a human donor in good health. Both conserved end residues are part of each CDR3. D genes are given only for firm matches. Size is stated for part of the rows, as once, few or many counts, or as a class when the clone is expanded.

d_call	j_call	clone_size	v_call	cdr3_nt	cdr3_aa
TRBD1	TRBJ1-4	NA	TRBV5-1	TGCGCCAGCAGCTGGGACAGGGTTGGTGAAAAACTGTTTTTT	CASSWDRVGEKLFF
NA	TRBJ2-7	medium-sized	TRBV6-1	TGTGCCAGCAGTGTACATGGCTCCTACGAGCAGTACTTC	CASSVHGSYEQYF
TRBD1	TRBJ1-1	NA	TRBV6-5	TGTGCCAGCAGAGAGGACAGGGTGAGCACTGAAGCTTTCTTT	CASREDRVSTEAFF
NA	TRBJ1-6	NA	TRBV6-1	TGTGCCAGCAGTGGGTTAGATAATTCACCCCTCCGCTTT	CASSGLDNSPLRF
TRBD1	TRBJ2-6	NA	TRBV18	TGTGCCAGCTCACCAGGGACAGGGGCTCTAGGGGCCAACGTCCTGACTTTC	CASSPGTGALGANVLTF
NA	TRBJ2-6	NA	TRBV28	TGTGCCAGCAACGAGGGGGGGTCTGGGGCCAACGTCCTGACTTTC	CASNEGGSGANVLTF
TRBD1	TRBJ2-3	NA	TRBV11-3	TGTGCCAGCAGCGCGGAGACAGGGTGGCAACCCACAGATACGCAGTATTTT	CASSAETGWQPTDTQYF
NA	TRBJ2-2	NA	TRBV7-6	TGTGCCAGCAGTCGTATCACCGGGGAGCTGTTTTTT	CASSRITGELFF
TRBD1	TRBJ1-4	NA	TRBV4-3	TGCGCCAGCAGCCTTGGGACAGCAACTAATGAAAAACTGTTTTTT	CASSLGTATNEKLFF
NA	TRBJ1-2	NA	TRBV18	TGTGCCAGCTCACCCTCACCCCAAACGGGAGGCTACACCTTC	CASSPSPQTGGYTF
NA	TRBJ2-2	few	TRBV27	TGTGCCAGCAGTTTAAAGGGGTTCGGGGAGCTGTTTTTT	CASSLKGFGELFF
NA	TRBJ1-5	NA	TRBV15	TGTGCCACCAGCAAAGAAAACCGCAGGTTTTCTCAGCCCCAGCATTTT	CATSKENRRFSQPQHF
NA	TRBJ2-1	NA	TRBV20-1	TGCAGTGCTCCAGGACAGATTGAGCAGTTCTTC	CSAPGQIEQFF
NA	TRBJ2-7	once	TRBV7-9	TGTGCCAGCAGCCTAGGGGCAAACTACGAGCAGTACTTC	CASSLGANYEQYF
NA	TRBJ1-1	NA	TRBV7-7	TGTGCCAGCAGCTTATCCTGGAACACTGAAGCTTTCTTT	CASSLSWNTEAFF